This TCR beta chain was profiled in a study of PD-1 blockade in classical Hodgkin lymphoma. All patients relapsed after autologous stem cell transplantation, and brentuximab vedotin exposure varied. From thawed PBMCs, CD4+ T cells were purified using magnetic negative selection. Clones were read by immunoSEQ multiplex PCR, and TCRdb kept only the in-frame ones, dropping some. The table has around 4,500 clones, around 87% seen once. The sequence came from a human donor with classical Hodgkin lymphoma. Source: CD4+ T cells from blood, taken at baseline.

In nucleotides, the CDR3 is TGCGCCAGCAGCTTCGGCGGGGTCACCTACGAGCAGTACTTC. This sequence encodes CASSFGGVTYEQYF. The V and J genes are TRBV5-1 and TRBJ2-7; D perhaps matches TRBD2 (6 bases). V shed 2 bases and J shed 2 bases, with 11 bases lying between them. Germline CDR1 and CDR2: SGHRS and YFSETQ. The CDR3 consists of 14 residues. Complete variable domain (other parts from reference TRBV5-1 and TRBJ2-7): KAGVTQTPRYLIKTRGQQVTLSCSPISGHRSVSWYQQTPGQGLQFLFEYFSETQRNKGNFPGRFSGRQFSNSRSEMNVSTLELGDSALYLCASSFGGVTYEQYFGPGTRLTVT.